Below, one T cell receptor beta chain is given with its context. Its specific antigen is unknown. It has no much larger one-base neighbor in the sample; base qualities were not kept. The CDR3 numbers 15 residues from cysteine through phenylalanine. Only CDR3 DNA is held: 45 bases, read in frame from base 1. From a lookup of the germline V gene, CDR1 and CDR2 are SQVTM and ANQGSEA. V is cut by 3 bases and J by 4 bases, and the space between the germline ends is 18 bases. The data stem from a study of CD8+ T cells in alopecia areata (dated by TCRdb to the late 2010s). Some background on the complete study: Treated patients were enrolled in an open-label pilot trial of oral tofacitinib, 5 to 10 mg twice daily, for moderate-to-severe alopecia areata. Tofacitinib was administered for 6 to 18 months, and 6 months of follow-up off drug were then conducted to assess delayed response and recurrence. Patients on tofacitinib were biopsied at baseline and after 4 and 24 weeks of treatment, and several of the patients also had a later scalp biopsy. Clonality in the scalp was compared among normal scalp (n=4), patchy alopecia areata scalp (n=8), and alopecia totalis/universalis scalp (n=8). Amplification of TCRbeta CDR3 regions was done by immunoSEQ multiplex PCR using 35 Vbeta forward primers and 13 Jbeta reverse primers. Human TCRbeta sequencing covered scalp tissue and sorted CD4+ and CD8+ peripheral blood T cells from patchy and totalis/universalis alopecia areata patients and healthy controls. RNA was obtained with the PAXgene miRNA kit for fixed scalp, the miRNeasy kit for PBMCs, and the RNeasy kit for mouse skin. The study used high-throughput TCRbeta sequencing to examine T cell clonal expansion in alopecia areata, in both the C3H/HeJ mouse model and human patients. The full study reports these points: Shared TCR sequences between patients were less evident than in mice, which may be partly attributable to HLA diversity in the patient population. Lesional scalp, especially in alopecia totalis/universalis, showed higher clonality and more expanded CD8+ clones than normal scalp, suggesting antigenic drive. Scalp TCR repertoire analysis is complicated because resident alphabeta T cells in normal human skin are also sequenced, whereas mouse skin is dominated by gammadelta T cells.

The sample's time point label is to be understood as: baseline before oral tofacitinib. From alopecia areata patients, peripheral blood was collected along with lesional scalp punch biopsies. PBMCs were isolated by density centrifugation and stained for CD3, CD4 and CD8, and CD4+ and CD8+ T cells were sorted on a FACSAria. Receptor libraries were prepared by the immunoSEQ multiplex PCR assay. For TCR sequencing, RNA was extracted from every sample and reverse transcribed into cDNA to serve as template. SuperScript III was used to make first-strand cDNA, primed with a 2:1 mix of oligo-dT and random hexamers. Amplification bias was assessed with a synthetic immune receptor repertoire, and residual bias was removed computationally. Per the source publication's procedure: Raw reads were preprocessed for error removal, and CDR3 was defined according to IMGT conventions as running from the conserved cysteine to phenylalanine. Clonality was computed as 1 minus the Shannon entropy, with the entropy normalized by log2 of the number of productive unique TCRs. Whether scalp clones were CD4 or CD8 was inferred by matching scalp TCRbeta sequences against CD4 and CD8 repertoires sorted from blood. TCRdb carries this immuneACCESS record with in-frame sequences only. Its versions omit some clonotypes, under half of them owing to an unresolved V gene in the studies checked, with the rest unexplained. That table gives V, J and clone size, and the DNA gave D and trimming. Present in this sample are approximately 150,000 clones, 67% of which were seen just once. 9.5% to 12% of the sample is in the top ten clones.

The TCR originated in a human donor with alopecia areata. The sequenced sample was CD8+ T cells sorted from blood, obtained at week 0. The sequence links TRBV29-1 to TRBJ1-2; matching of 5 bases hints at TRBD1 as the D gene. The CDR3 loop reads CSVEVEDTLFYGYTF. In nucleotides, the sequence is TGCAGCGTTGAGGTCGAGGACACCCTCTTCTATGGCTACACCTTC. Outside the CDR3, residues come from the reference TRBV29-1 and TRBJ1-2 proteins, so the full variable domain is: SAVISQKPSRDICQRGTSLTIQCQVDSQVTMMFWYRQQPGQSLTLIATANQGSEATYESGFVIDKFPISRPNLTFSTLTVSNMSPEDSSIYLCSVEVEDTLFYGYTFGSGTRLTVV.